This TCR beta chain was identified in a study of CD8 T cells in Susac syndrome. Sequencing targeted TCR beta in T cells from blood (CD8+ and CD4+). Negative magnetic isolation gave CD8+ and CD4+ cells; FACS enriched CD8+ TEMRA. RNA in amounts of roughly 0.5 to 1 ug was reverse transcribed with random hexamers. The immunoSEQ assay covered 54 Vbeta and 13 Jbeta segments for CDR3. In TCRdb, the immunoSEQ multiplex PCR reads were re-called with MiXCR into one record per CDR3 protein. The data contain about 300,000 distinct CDR3 sequences, approximately 85% of them singletons. Germline assignment: CDR1 SGHVS and CDR2 FQNEAQ. Trimming cost V 4 bases and J 2 bases; bases outside gene matches: 14. The CDR3 runs to 17 residues.

Sequenced material: CD8+ T cells from PBMCs. This receptor was obtained from a human donor with multiple sclerosis. The J gene is TRBJ2-7, the V gene TRBV7-8, with 7 bases lining up with TRBD1. CDR3 DNA sequence: TGTGCCAGCAGCTCGCCCCCGACCGGGACAGTAGCCTACGAGCAGTACTTC. Translated: CASSSPPTGTVAYEQYF.